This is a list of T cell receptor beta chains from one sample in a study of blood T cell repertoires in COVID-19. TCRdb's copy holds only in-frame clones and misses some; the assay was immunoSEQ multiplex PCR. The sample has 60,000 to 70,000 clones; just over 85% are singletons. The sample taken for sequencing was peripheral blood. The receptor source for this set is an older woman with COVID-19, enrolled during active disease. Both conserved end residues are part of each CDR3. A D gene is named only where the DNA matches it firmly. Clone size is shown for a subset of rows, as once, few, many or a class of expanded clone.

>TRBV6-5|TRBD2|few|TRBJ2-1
TGTGCCAGCAGTTACTATGGGACTAGCGGGGACAATGAGCAGTTCTTC
CASSYYGTSGDNEQFF
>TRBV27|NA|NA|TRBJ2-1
TGTGCCAGCAGTTTTGGGGGGGCCTCCTACAATGAGCAGTTCTTC
CASSFGGASYNEQFF
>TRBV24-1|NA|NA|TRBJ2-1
TGTGCCACCAGTGATTTGGGGGCAGGGCCAAATGAGCAGTTCTTC
CATSDLGAGPNEQFF
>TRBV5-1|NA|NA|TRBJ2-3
TGCGCCAGCAGCTTTGAGCAATACACAGATACGCAGTATTTT
CASSFEQYTDTQYF
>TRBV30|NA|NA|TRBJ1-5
TGTGCCTGGAGTGTACGAGACAATCAGCCCCAGCATTTT
CAWSVRDNQPQHF
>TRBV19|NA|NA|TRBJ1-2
TGTGCCAGTAGTATAACTAACATGCTGGGCTATGGCTACACCTTC
CASSITNMLGYGYTF
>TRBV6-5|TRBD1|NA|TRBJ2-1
TGTGCCAGCAATGGACAGGGGGCCAGGGAGCAGTTCTTC
CASNGQGAREQFF
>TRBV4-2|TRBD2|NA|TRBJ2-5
TGTGCCAGCAGCCCGGGGACTAGCGGGGGGACGTACCAAGAGACCCAGTACTTC
CASSPGTSGGTYQETQYF
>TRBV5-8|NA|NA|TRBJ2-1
TGTGCCAGCAGCTTGAAACTACTCAATGAGCAGTTCTTC
CASSLKLLNEQFF
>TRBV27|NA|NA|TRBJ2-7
TGTGCCAGCAGTTTCGTTGGAGGGACCTACGAGCAGTACTTC
CASSFVGGTYEQYF
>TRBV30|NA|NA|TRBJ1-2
TGTGCCTGGAGTGTGACTCCGAATGGCTACACCTTC
CAWSVTPNGYTF
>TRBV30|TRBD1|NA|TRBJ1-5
TGTGCCTGGAGCGGACAGGGCAATCAGCCCCAGCATTTT
CAWSGQGNQPQHF
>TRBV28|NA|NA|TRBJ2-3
TGTGCCAGCAGGGCGACAGGATCTAGCACAGATACGCAGTATTTT
CASRATGSSTDTQYF
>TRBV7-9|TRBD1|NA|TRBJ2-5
TGTGCCAGCAGCATCGGGACAGGGCACGAGGAGACCCAGTACTTC
CASSIGTGHEETQYF
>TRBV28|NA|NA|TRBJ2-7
TGTGCCAGCAGTACGAACGGCTACGAGCAGTACTTC
CASSTNGYEQYF
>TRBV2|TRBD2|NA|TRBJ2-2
TGTGCCAGCAGTGAGAGGGGAGGGACCGGGGAGCTGTTTTTT
CASSERGGTGELFF